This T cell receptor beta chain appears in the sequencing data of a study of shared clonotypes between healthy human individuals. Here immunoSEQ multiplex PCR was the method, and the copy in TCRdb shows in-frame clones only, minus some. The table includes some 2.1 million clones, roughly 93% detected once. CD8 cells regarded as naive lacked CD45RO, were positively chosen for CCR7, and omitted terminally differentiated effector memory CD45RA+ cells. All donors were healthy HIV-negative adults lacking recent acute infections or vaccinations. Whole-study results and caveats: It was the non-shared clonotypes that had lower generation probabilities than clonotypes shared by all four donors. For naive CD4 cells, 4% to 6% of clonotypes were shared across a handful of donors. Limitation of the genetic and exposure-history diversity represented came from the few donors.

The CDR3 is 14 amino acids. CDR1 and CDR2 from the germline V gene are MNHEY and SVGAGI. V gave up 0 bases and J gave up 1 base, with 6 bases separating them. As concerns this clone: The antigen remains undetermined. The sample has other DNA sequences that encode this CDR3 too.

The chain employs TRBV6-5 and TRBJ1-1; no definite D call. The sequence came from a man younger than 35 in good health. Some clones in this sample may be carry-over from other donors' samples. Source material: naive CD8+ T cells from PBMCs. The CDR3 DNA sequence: TGTGCCAGCAGTTACTCGAGTCGGAACACTGAAGCTTTCTTT. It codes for CASSYSSRNTEAFF.